This T cell receptor (beta chain) was profiled in a study of CXCR3-negative and CXCR3-positive naive CD8 T cells. The study's findings and limits: Comparably high diversity marked both naive subsets, whereas memory CD8+ cells had much lower diversity. More hydrophobic TRB CDR3s were found in CXCR3-positive naive cells than in CXCR3-negative naive cells.

Concerning this clonotype itself: What it recognizes is unknown.

Through 5' RACE with UMI labels, the TRB cDNA libraries were prepared. TCRdb reprocessed the 5' RACE reads, keeping one entry per CDR3 protein, no DNA. Its table records 85,000 to 90,000 distinct CDR3 sequences. The V gene's germline CDR1 is SGHVS and CDR2 FQNEAQ. The CDR3 is made up of 14 amino acids. The chain has TRBV7-8 and TRBJ2-7; TCRdb's assignment of TRBD1 cannot be checked, as there is no DNA. The receptor's source is a human donor in good health. Some clones in this sample may be carry-over from other donors' samples. Specimen: naive CXCR3+ CD8+ T cells from blood. The sample's subset: CD45RO-CCR7+CD27+CD95- naive CD8+ T cells expressing CXCR3 (TNR3+). CDR3: CASSSRDSTYEQYF.